The sequence of this T cell receptor beta chain was determined in a study of blood T cell repertoires in COVID-19. Turning to the study itself: There were acute and convalescent COVID-19 samples, and they came from the United States, Italy and Spain. The cDNA or gDNA used as material had been derived from T cells, B-cell-depleted T cells, or PBMCs.

Original processing notes: Reference gene primer amplification in the assay estimated nucleated cell counts. Some clones are missing from TCRdb's copy, which holds only in-frame ones; the method was immunoSEQ multiplex PCR. V and J calls and clone size are as listed in that table; D and trimming were resolved from the DNA. Of 150,000 to 200,000 clones in the sample, around 85% were seen once. This CDR3 spans 16 amino acids. V gave up 4 bases and J gave up 3 bases; unmatched junction bases: 6. Germline CDR1 reads LNHDA; CDR2 reads SQIVND (reference sequence). The clonotype comes from a man in his 70s with active or convalescent COVID-19. The rearrangement joins TRBV19 to TRBJ1-5; 10 positions match TRBD1. Specimen: peripheral blood. CDR3 region: CASSKPTGGANQPQHF. The CDR3 region has the DNA TGTGCCAGTAGTAAACCGACAGGGGGCGCCAATCAGCCCCAGCATTTT.